The 25 T cell receptor beta chains below come from one sample, sequenced in a study of metastatic and nonmetastatic thyroid tumors. MiXCR reprocessed the PCR reads for TCRdb. The sample carries around 17,000 clones, roughly 33% recorded once. All patients reached thyroid surgery having received no treatment beforehand. Source material: tumor tissue. The receptors come from a male donor with papillary thyroid cancer or a benign thyroid nodule (not recorded which). Some clones in this sample may be carry-over from other donors' samples.

This clone was counted a few times. The chain joins TRBV27 to TRBJ1-6; D possibly corresponds to TRBD1 (5 bases). This CDR3 spans 14 amino acids. Trimming shortened V by 7 bases and J by 10 bases, and 17 bases separated the two germline ends. Germline values: CDR1 MNHEY, CDR2 SMNVEV (reference sequence). CDR3 sequence reads: CASTQSRGPSPLHF. The CDR3, as DNA: TGTGCCAGCACCCAATCCCGGGGCCCCTCACCCCTCCACTTT.

The rearrangement uses TRBV28 and TRBJ2-7; D could derive from TRBD1 or TRBD2 (5 bases each). The ends were cut back, 8 bases at V and 4 bases at J, with 21 bases in the middle. The CDR3 covers 15 residues. CDR1 MDHEN and CDR2 SYDVKM come from the germline V gene. In nucleotides, the CDR3 is TGTGCCAGCCGCGACTTAATGGGACGGTCGTACGAGCAGTACTTC. It yields the protein CASRDLMGRSYEQYF.

The chain links TRBV7-9 to TRBJ2-7, with 7 positions matching TRBD2. Germline CDR1 and CDR2: SEHNR and FQNEAQ (reference sequence). The CDR3 length is 15 residues. V shed 0 bases and J 2 bases; nucleotides not matched to a gene: 4. CDR3 DNA sequence: TGTGCCAGCAGCTTAGCGGCTAGCGGAACCTACGAGCAGTACTTC. This sequence encodes CASSLAASGTYEQYF. The complete variable domain, with remaining parts taken from reference TRBV7-9 and TRBJ2-7, reads DTGVSQNPRHKITKRGQNVTFRCDPISEHNRLYWYRQTLGQGPEFLTYFQNEAQLEKSRLLSDRFSAERPKGSFSTLEIQRTEQGDSAMYLCASSLAASGTYEQYFGPGTRLTVT.

Within the sample, this clone is medium-sized. The CDR3 bases are TGTGCCAGCAGTGAAGCGGTGGGGGGCCAAGAGACCCAGTACTTC. Translation: CASSEAVGGQETQYF. The rearrangement uses TRBV6-1 and TRBJ2-5; D perhaps matches TRBD2 (6 bases). The CDR3 contains 15 residues. CDR1 and CDR2 (germline): MNHNS, SASEGT. V shed 0 bases and J shed 1 base, with 9 bases lying between them.

The V gene is TRBV15, the J gene TRBJ2-3; D is undetermined. Germline CDR1 and CDR2: LNHNV and YYDKDF (reference sequence). V shed 1 base and J shed 6 bases, with 20 bases lying between them. CDR3 length: 17 residues. As DNA, the CDR3 is TGTGCCACCAGCAGAGGCGGAGTGGGATTGAAGTTGGATACGCAGTATTTT. Protein: CATSRGGVGLKLDTQYF.

The chain carries TRBV5-6 and TRBJ1-3, with a weak D call TRBD1 (5 bases). Germline V gene lookup returns CDR1 SGHDT and CDR2 YYEEEE. V dropped 3 bases and J dropped 0 bases, with 7 bases sitting between them. This CDR3 contains 14 residues. The CDR3 nucleotides read TGTGCCAGCAGCTCGGACACCTCTGGAAACACCATATATTTT. Translating gives CASSSDTSGNTIYF.

This clone occurred a few times. V and J are TRBV6-1 and TRBJ1-1, with 9 nucleotides matching TRBD1. The CDR3 is 15 amino acids. Germline assignment: CDR1 MNHNS and CDR2 SASEGT. V trimming: 6 bases; J trimming: 0 bases; junction bases outside the gene matches: 5. The CDR3 region has the DNA TGTGCCAGCAGGAAACAGGGGGCCATGAACACTGAAGCTTTCTTT. Its translation: CASRKQGAMNTEAFF.

This clone has at least ten counts. The V gene is TRBV2, the J gene TRBJ1-1; D is ambiguous. V lost 0 bases, J lost 8 bases, and 7 bases lay in between. CDR3 length: 12 residues. Germline loops: CDR1 SNHLY, CDR2 FYNNEI. CDR3 region: CASSEAGREAFF. The CDR3 DNA follows: TGTGCCAGCAGTGAAGCGGGCAGAGAAGCTTTCTTT.

This clone was observed a few times. The chain joins TRBV9 to TRBJ1-3, with D uncertain. Per the germline V gene, CDR1 is SGDLS and CDR2 is YYNGEE. V lost 0 bases and J 8 bases, leaving 6 bases between the germline ends. This CDR3 has 12 amino acids. CDR3 amino acids: CASSVDGHTIYF. The CDR3 DNA follows: TGTGCCAGCAGCGTAGATGGTCACACCATATATTTT.

This clone was counted only a few times. This chain connects TRBV12-3 or TRBV12-4 to TRBJ2-2; 11 bases agree with TRBD2. This CDR3 region has 16 residues. Trimming cost V 5 bases and J 4 bases; bases outside gene matches: 6. Here the CDR3 reads CASSKLAGVLTGELFF. CDR3 in DNA: TGTGCCAGCAGTAAACTAGCGGGAGTACTCACCGGGGAGCTGTTTTTT.

This clone came up a few times. The chain employs TRBV5-1 and TRBJ1-1, with 12 bases that match TRBD1. The CDR3 spans 14 residues. V was clipped by 7 bases and J by 4 bases; unmatched bases: 5. Germline V gene data show CDR1 as SGHRS and CDR2 as YFSETQ. The CDR3 sequence: CASGDRGLGTEAFF. CDR3 in DNA: TGCGCCAGCGGGGACAGGGGGCTGGGCACTGAAGCTTTCTTT.

This clone is termed medium-sized. CDR3 loop: CASSILGGGGYGYTF. The CDR3 coding sequence is TGTGCCAGTAGTATACTAGGGGGGGGCGGCTATGGCTACACCTTC. This chain links TRBV19 with TRBJ1-2; weak D call: TRBD1 (6 bases). V gave up 2 bases and J gave up 4 bases, with 14 bases separating them. This CDR3 is 15 amino acids long. Germline V CDR1 and CDR2: LNHDA, SQIVND (reference sequence).

This sequence joins TRBV20-1 and TRBJ1-1; D is ambiguous. The CDR3 contains 13 residues. The germline gives CDR1 DFQATT, CDR2 SNEGSKA (reference sequence). Between the trimmed V and J ends, which lost 3 bases and 3 bases, there was a span of 11 bases. In DNA form, the CDR3 reads TGCAGTGCTAGTGCGGGTGGAGACACTGAAGCTTTCTTT. Protein sequence: CSASAGGDTEAFF.

This clone showed up many times. This CDR3 is also generated by other DNA sequences in the sample. The chain combines TRBV20-1 with TRBJ2-5; D is undetermined. The CDR3 covers 11 residues. Germline V gene sequence: CDR1 DFQATT, CDR2 SNEGSKA (reference sequence). Trimming cost V 6 bases and J 0 bases, with 5 bases left between them. Written as DNA, the CDR3 is TGCAGTGCCCAGTACCAAGAGACCCAGTACTTC. Protein sequence: CSAQYQETQYF.

The rearrangement uses TRBV6-2 or TRBV6-3 and TRBJ2-1; 7 bases are a match to TRBD1. J lost 0 bases, V lost 4 bases, and 0 bases had no gene match. This CDR3 has 14 residues. Germline values: CDR1 MNHEY, CDR2 SVGEGT. CDR3 sequence reads: CASSWDSSYNEQFF. The CDR3 coding sequence is TGTGCCAGCAGTTGGGACAGCTCCTACAATGAGCAGTTCTTC.

This clone qualifies as medium-sized. This sequence joins TRBV19 and TRBJ2-3; the match to TRBD1 covers 7 bases. CDR1 and CDR2 from the germline V gene are LNHDA and SQIVND (reference sequence). This CDR3 has 15 amino acids. V dropped 4 bases and J dropped 2; count of bases not matched to a gene: 6. The CDR3 sequence: CASSTPGQITDTQYF. In nucleotides, the CDR3 is TGTGCCAGTAGTACCCCGGGACAGATCACAGATACGCAGTATTTT.

This clone has only one observation. The J gene is TRBJ1-2, the V gene TRBV5-1; 7 nucleotides match TRBD1. The CDR3 consists of 14 residues. Unmatched junction bases numbered 5, after V lost 3 bases and J lost 3 bases. CDR1 is SGHRS, CDR2 YFSETQ, per germline. The CDR3 spells CASSSETGYYGYTF. CDR3 sequence (DNA): TGCGCCAGCAGCTCTGAGACAGGGTACTATGGCTACACCTTC. The full variable domain, its missing parts supplied by reference TRBV5-1 and TRBJ1-2, is KAGVTQTPRYLIKTRGQQVTLSCSPISGHRSVSWYQQTPGQGLQFLFEYFSETQRNKGNFPGRFSGRQFSNSRSEMNVSTLELGDSALYLCASSSETGYYGYTFGSGTRLTVV.

Only a few counts were recorded for this clone. The chain links TRBV6-1 to TRBJ2-6, with 9 bases that match TRBD2. The V gene end was trimmed by 4 bases and the J gene end by 0 bases; junction bases not matched to a gene: 1. CDR1 is MNHNS, CDR2 SASEGT, per germline. The CDR3 totals 16 residues. The CDR3 spells CASSGAGGSGANVLTF. DNA of the CDR3: TGTGCCAGCAGTGGAGCGGGGGGCTCTGGGGCCAACGTCCTGACTTTC.

This clone was recorded many times. The V call is TRBV6-1, the J call TRBJ2-7; D not resolved. The CDR3 runs 12 residues. V was pared by 5 bases and J by 4 bases, with 9 bases between. Germline V lookup: CDR1 MNHNS, CDR2 SASEGT. The CDR3 region is CASSYAQYEQYF. Written as DNA, the CDR3 is TGTGCCAGCAGTTATGCGCAATACGAGCAGTACTTC.

By share, this clone counts as medium-sized. CDR3 region: CASSEGLATDTQYF. In DNA form, the CDR3 reads TGTGCCAGCAGTGAGGGACTAGCGACAGATACGCAGTATTTT. This chain joins TRBV6-1 and TRBJ2-3; 10 bases map to TRBD2. Per the germline V gene, CDR1 is MNHNS and CDR2 is SASEGT. This CDR3 contains 14 residues. V dropped 3 bases and J dropped 3; count of bases not matched to a gene: 0.

This clone came up many times. Other DNA sequences from this sample encode an identical CDR3 as well. The chain uses TRBV24-1 and TRBJ1-5; 10 nucleotides match TRBD1. The trim removed 10 bases at V and 4 bases at J, leaving 6 bases unmatched. Germline V CDR1 and CDR2: KGHDR, SFDVKD. The CDR3 is 14 residues long. As DNA, the CDR3 is TGTGCCACAGCGACAGGGGGCTCAAATCAGCCCCAGCATTTT. It yields the protein CATATGGSNQPQHF.

J is TRBJ2-5 and V is TRBV5-1; D gene unclear. The CDR3 has 14 residues. The germline V and J ends were trimmed by 1 base and 2 bases, with 9 bases remaining between them. Germline CDR1 and CDR2: SGHRS and YFSETQ. The chain's CDR3 is CASSLRADQETQYF. The CDR3 DNA reads as TGCGCCAGCAGCTTGAGGGCAGATCAAGAGACCCAGTACTTC.

V and J are TRBV11-2 and TRBJ2-3; D is undetermined. The CDR3 contains 12 residues. V lost 0 bases, J lost 5 bases, and 3 bases lay in between. Germline V gene data show CDR1 as SGHAT and CDR2 as FQNNGV. CDR3 amino acids: CASSLDRDTQYF. DNA of the CDR3: TGTGCCAGCAGCTTAGATCGAGATACGCAGTATTTT.

This clone appeared many times. Just one base apart from a much larger clone, this may be a read error. This chain joins TRBV6-1 and TRBJ1-1, with 7 bases identical to TRBD1. The CDR3 consists of 14 residues. Germline CDR1 is MNHNS and CDR2 is SASEGT. CDR3 residues: CASSLTGRNTGAFF. In nucleotides, the CDR3 is TGTGCCAGCAGTTTGACAGGGAGGAACACTGGAGCTTTCTTT.

Remarks on this clone: A junction end diverges from the germline sequence, so it may reflect a read error. The V and J genes are TRBV12-3 or TRBV12-4 and TRBJ1-2, with D uncertain. This CDR3 comprises 13 residues. CDR3: CARTWAGFYCYTF. For the CDR3, the DNA is TGTGCCAGGACCTGGGCCGGATTCTATTGCTACACCTTC.